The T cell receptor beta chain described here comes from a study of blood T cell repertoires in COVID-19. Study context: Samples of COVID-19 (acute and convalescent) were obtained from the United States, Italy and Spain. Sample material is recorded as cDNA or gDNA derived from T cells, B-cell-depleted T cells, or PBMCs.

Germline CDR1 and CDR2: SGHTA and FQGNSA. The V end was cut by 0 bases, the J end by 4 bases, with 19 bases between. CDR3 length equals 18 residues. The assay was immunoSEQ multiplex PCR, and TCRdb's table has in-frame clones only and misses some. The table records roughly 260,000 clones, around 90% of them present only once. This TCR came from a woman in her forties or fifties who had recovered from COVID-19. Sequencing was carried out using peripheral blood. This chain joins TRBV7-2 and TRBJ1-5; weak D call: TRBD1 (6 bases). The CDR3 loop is CASSLAIRGRGINQPQHF. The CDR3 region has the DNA TGTGCCAGCAGCTTAGCAATTCGTGGCAGGGGAATTAATCAGCCCCAGCATTTT.